These 10 T cell receptor beta chains came from one sample sequenced in a study of blood T cell repertoires in COVID-19. Sequencing was performed with immunoSEQ multiplex PCR; in TCRdb, only in-frame clones are kept and a portion is missing. The sample records roughly 36,000 clones, 65% to 90% being singletons. Sequenced material: peripheral blood. The receptors originated from a man in his 60s with active COVID-19.

The V gene is TRBV7-6, the J gene TRBJ1-2, with 7 bases lining up with TRBD1. Losses at the gene ends were 1 base for V and 4 bases for J; bases not matched to a gene: 9. CDR3 length: 16 amino acids. Germline CDR1 and CDR2: SGHVS and FNYEAQ. The CDR3 DNA is TGTGCCAGCAGCTTAGGACAGGGAGGATCATTCTATGGCTACACCTTC. Translating gives CASSLGQGGSFYGYTF. Using reference TRBV7-6 and TRBJ1-2 for the parts outside the CDR3, the full variable domain is GAGVSQSPRYKVTKRGQDVALRCDPISGHVSLYWYRQALGQGPEFLTYFNYEAQQDKSGLPNDRFSAERPEGSISTLTIQRTEQRDSAMYRCASSLGQGGSFYGYTFGSGTRLTVV.

The V gene is TRBV7-3, the J gene TRBJ2-5, with D maybe TRBD2 (6 bases). The CDR3 loop spans 14 amino acids. CDR1 is SGHTA and CDR2 is FQGTGA in the germline V gene. V lost 2 bases to trimming and J lost 5 bases, with 12 bases between them. DNA for the CDR3: TGTGCCAGCAGCTTATCGGGGGAGGCGGAGACCCAGTACTTC. Translation gives CASSLSGEAETQYF. The whole variable domain, filled in from reference TRBV7-3 and TRBJ2-5, reads GAGVSQTPSNKVTEKGKYVELRCDPISGHTALYWYRQSLGQGPEFLIYFQGTGAADDSGLPNDRFFAVRPEGSVSTLKIQRTERGDSAVYLCASSLSGEAETQYFGPGTRLLVL.

The V and J genes are TRBV10-3 and TRBJ2-5; 7 bases are shared with TRBD1. Germline V gene lookup returns CDR1 ENHRY and CDR2 SYGVKD. Trimming cost V 4 bases and J 1 base; bases outside gene matches: 0. This CDR3 is built from 13 residues. The DNA for the CDR3 is TGTGCCATCAGTGCAGGGGGCCAAGAGACCCAGTACTTC. Its protein product is CAISAGGQETQYF.

The chain carries TRBV12-3 or TRBV12-4 and TRBJ2-1; TRBD2 agrees at 7 bases. Unmatched junction bases numbered 13, after V lost 8 bases and J lost 12 bases. The length of the CDR3 is 13 residues. This CDR3 reads CASGLEGGRRQFF. DNA for the CDR3: TGTGCCAGCGGCCTTGAGGGAGGGCGTCGGCAGTTCTTC.

In this sample, this clone turned up once. The chain combines TRBV7-3 with TRBJ2-1; 11 positions agree with TRBD2. The CDR3 totals 15 residues. Germline CDR1 SGHTA, CDR2 FQGTGA. The trim removed 5 bases at V and 10 bases at J, leaving 10 bases unmatched. CDR3 sequence (DNA): TGTGCCAGCAGCAACGCACTAGCGGGGGCGAGGGAGCAGTTCTTC. It specifies CASSNALAGAREQFF. Together with reference TRBV7-3 and TRBJ2-1, the CDR3 gives the full variable domain: GAGVSQTPSNKVTEKGKYVELRCDPISGHTALYWYRQSLGQGPEFLIYFQGTGAADDSGLPNDRFFAVRPEGSVSTLKIQRTERGDSAVYLCASSNALAGAREQFFGPGTRLTVL.

The V and J genes are TRBV28 and TRBJ1-5, with TRBD1 identical over 7 bases. J gave up 7 bases and V 7 bases, and 7 bases lay outside the gene matches. This CDR3 is 13 amino acids long. Germline CDR1 is MDHEN and CDR2 is SYDVKM. CDR3 protein: CASTIDRVQPQHF. The CDR3 DNA follows: TGTGCCAGCACAATAGACAGGGTACAGCCCCAGCATTTT. Filled out from reference TRBV28 and TRBJ1-5, the complete variable domain reads DVKVTQSSRYLVKRTGEKVFLECVQDMDHENMFWYRQDPGLGLRLIYFSYDVKMKEKGDIPEGYSVSREKKERFSLILESASTNQTSMYLCASTIDRVQPQHFGDGTRLSIL.

This clone was counted only a few times. The chain carries TRBV28 and TRBJ1-1; D is undetermined. Per the germline V gene, CDR1 is MDHEN and CDR2 is SYDVKM. This CDR3 has 14 residues. V lost 7 bases to trimming and J lost 6 bases, with 18 bases between them. The CDR3 DNA follows: TGTGCCAGCACCCTCCGGGAAAGTAGGGCTGAAGCTTTCTTT. Translation gives CASTLRESRAEAFF.

V gene TRBV28 combines with J gene TRBJ2-1, with D possibly matching TRBD2 (7 bases). CDR3 length: 16 residues. Deletions cut 2 bases from V and 5 bases from J, with 16 bases between. The V gene's germline CDR1 is MDHEN and CDR2 SYDVKM. The CDR3 coding sequence is TGTGCCAGCAGTTTAATGGCGGGGGCGGGACACAATGAGCAGTTCTTC. Its protein is CASSLMAGAGHNEQFF.

V and J are TRBV5-8 and TRBJ2-2; D is unclear. Germline CDR1 SGHTS, CDR2 YDEGEE. The length of the CDR3 is 15 residues. V lost 2 bases and J lost 4, with 12 bases in between. The CDR3 bases are TGTGCCAGCAGCTTACGTCGAACGGGCACCGGGGAGCTGTTTTTT. Translation gives CASSLRRTGTGELFF.

V usage is TRBV6-6 and J usage is TRBJ1-4, with D maybe TRBD1 (5 bases). Trimming took off 2 bases at V and 2 bases at J, with 12 bases between the two ends. The CDR3 is 16 residues long. In germline, CDR1 is MNHNY, CDR2 SVGAGI (reference sequence). Written as DNA, the CDR3 is TGTGCCAGCAGTTACGACGACAGATCCACTAATGAAAAACTGTTTTTT. Protein sequence: CASSYDDRSTNEKLFF.